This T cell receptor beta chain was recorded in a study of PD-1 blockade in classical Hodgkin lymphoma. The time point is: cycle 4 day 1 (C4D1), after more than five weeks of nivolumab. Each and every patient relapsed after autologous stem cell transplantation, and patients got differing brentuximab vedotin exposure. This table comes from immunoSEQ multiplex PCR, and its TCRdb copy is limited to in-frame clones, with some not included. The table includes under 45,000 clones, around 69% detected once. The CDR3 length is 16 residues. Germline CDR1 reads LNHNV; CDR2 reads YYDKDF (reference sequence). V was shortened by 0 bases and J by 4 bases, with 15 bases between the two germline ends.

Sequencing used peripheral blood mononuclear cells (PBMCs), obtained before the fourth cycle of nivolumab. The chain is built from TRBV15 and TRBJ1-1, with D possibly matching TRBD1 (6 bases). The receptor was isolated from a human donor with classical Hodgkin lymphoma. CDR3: CATSRDIGGRVTEAFF. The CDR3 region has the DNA TGTGCCACCAGCAGAGATATTGGGGGCCGGGTCACTGAAGCTTTCTTT.